This T cell receptor (beta chain) was documented in a study of neurological immune-mediated disorders. Findings of the study overall: HTLV-1-associated myelopathy had the most TCR clonal expansion, and multiple sclerosis had the least, less than healthy controls.

This clonotype occurred many times. Its antigen is not identified. Sequencing of 15-18 subjects in each run yielded over 180 million TCR-beta sequences. TCRdb independently ran MiXCR on the 5' RACE reads; one entry per CDR3 protein. The sample records approximately 87,000 distinct CDR3 sequences, roughly 13% being singletons. Trimming shortened V by 4 bases and J by 2 bases, and 16 bases separated the two germline ends. Germline V gene data show CDR1 as SGHRS and CDR2 as YFSETQ. This CDR3 is 15 amino acids long. A blood bank in Maryland, USA, provided the volunteers who served as healthy controls. Unsorted libraries were derived from 2 million PBMCs stored at -80 C.

This TCR was sampled from a woman aged 45-65 years in good health. Sequenced material: PBMCs. J is TRBJ2-7 and V is TRBV5-1; the D call may be TRBD1 or TRBD2 (5 bases each). The CDR3 loop is CASSPGTPQTYEQYF. The CDR3, as DNA: TGCGCCAGCAGCCCCGGGACGCCCCAGACCTACGAGCAGTACTTC. Complete variable domain (other parts from reference TRBV5-1 and TRBJ2-7): KAGVTQTPRYLIKTRGQQVTLSCSPISGHRSVSWYQQTPGQGLQFLFEYFSETQRNKGNFPGRFSGRQFSNSRSEMNVSTLELGDSALYLCASSPGTPQTYEQYFGPGTRLTVT.